This is a list of T cell receptor beta chains from one sample in a study of siplizumab effects on memory and regulatory T cells. Using immunoSEQ multiplex PCR, the repertoire was profiled, and TCRdb retains in-frame clones only, with some absent. Of roughly 100,000 clones in the sample, around 95% were seen once. Sequencing input: naive CD4+ T cells sorted from blood. The receptors shown here come from a human donor in good health. The CDR3 runs from the conserved cysteine through the conserved F or W. The D gene is left open where the match is weak. Some rows have no size entry. The others give once, few or many, or a class for an expanded clone.

v_gene	abundance	j_gene	d_gene	CDR3aa	CDR3nt
TRBV21-1	NA	TRBJ2-5	NA	CASSKGPGGGETQYF	TGTGCCAGCAGCAAAGGCCCAGGGGGCGGTGAGACCCAGTACTTC
TRBV19	NA	TRBJ2-1	TRBD2	CASSPAPGTSGGAYNEQFF	TGTGCCAGTAGTCCCGCCCCCGGGACTAGCGGGGGGGCCTACAATGAGCAGTTCTTC
TRBV18	NA	TRBJ1-2	TRBD1	CASSPGTAGGYTF	TGTGCCAGCTCACCCGGGACAGCGGGTGGCTACACCTTC
TRBV2	NA	TRBJ2-7	NA	CASSFTTNEQYF	TGTGCCAGCAGTTTTACGACAAACGAGCAGTACTTC
TRBV10-2	NA	TRBJ1-4	NA	CASSESREKLFF	TGCGCCAGCAGTGAGTCGAGGGAAAAACTGTTTTTT
TRBV30	NA	TRBJ1-4	NA	CAWSVGRGREKLFF	TGTGCCTGGAGTGTCGGCAGGGGCAGGGAAAAACTGTTTTTT
TRBV5-1	NA	TRBJ2-7	TRBD2	CASSGYSGGSYEQYF	TGCGCCAGCAGCGGATATAGCGGGGGCTCCTACGAGCAGTACTTC
TRBV2	NA	TRBJ1-2	NA	CASSEDTSNYGYTF	TGTGCCAGCAGTGAGGACACCTCTAACTATGGCTACACCTTC
TRBV5-1	NA	TRBJ2-4	TRBD1	CASSSRTGGIGIQYF	TGCGCCAGCAGCTCCCGGACAGGGGGAATTGGCATTCAGTACTTC
TRBV11-2	NA	TRBJ1-2	TRBD1	CASSSLLGQDYGYTF	TGTGCCAGCAGCTCCCTGCTCGGACAGGACTATGGCTACACCTTC
TRBV2	NA	TRBJ1-5	TRBD1	CASSDPGQPNQPQHF	TGTGCCAGCAGTGATCCGGGACAGCCCAATCAGCCCCAGCATTTT
TRBV7-8	NA	TRBJ2-1	NA	CASILAGPGFSEQFF	TGTGCCAGCATCCTAGCAGGGCCTGGATTTAGTGAGCAGTTCTTC
TRBV10-3	NA	TRBJ2-5	NA	CAISVQGDGETQYF	TGTGCCATCAGTGTCCAGGGTGATGGGGAGACCCAGTACTTC
TRBV28	NA	TRBJ1-2	TRBD1	CASSDRQGGGYTF	TGTGCCAGCAGTGACAGACAGGGTGGAGGCTACACCTTC
TRBV6-5	NA	TRBJ1-6	NA	CASSYKAWTGNSPLHF	TGTGCCAGCAGTTACAAGGCCTGGACGGGGAATTCACCCCTCCACTTT
TRBV7-3	once	TRBJ2-3	NA	CASSREGDTQYF	TGTGCCAGCAGCCGAGAGGGAGATACGCAGTATTTT
TRBV7-9	NA	TRBJ2-5	NA	CASSLLLRGGLETQYF	TGTGCCAGCAGCTTATTATTGCGTGGGGGTCTGGAGACCCAGTACTTC
TRBV29-1	NA	TRBJ2-3	NA	CSVEGQTTDTQYF	TGCAGCGTTGAAGGACAGACCACAGATACGCAGTATTTT
TRBV29-1	NA	TRBJ1-4	TRBD1	CSVGQGAVDEKLFF	TGCAGCGTTGGTCAGGGGGCCGTCGATGAAAAACTGTTTTTT
TRBV27	NA	TRBJ1-5	TRBD1	CASSGRQGDNQPQHF	TGTGCCAGCAGTGGAAGACAGGGGGACAATCAGCCCCAGCATTTT
TRBV5-1	NA	TRBJ2-3	TRBD2	CASSLAGDLTDTQYF	TGCGCCAGCAGTTTAGCGGGGGACCTCACAGATACGCAGTATTTT
TRBV5-4	NA	TRBJ1-1	NA	CASSLMRMNTEAFF	TGTGCCAGCAGCCTTATGAGGATGAACACTGAAGCTTTCTTT
TRBV7-2	NA	TRBJ1-1	NA	CASSPGWANTEAFF	TGTGCCAGCAGTCCCGGGTGGGCGAACACTGAAGCTTTCTTT
TRBV4-1	NA	TRBJ1-2	TRBD1	CASSQGYRDRGGGYTF	TGCGCCAGCAGCCAAGGTTATCGGGACAGGGGGGGTGGCTACACCTTC
TRBV7-9	once	TRBJ1-1	NA	CASSPPDGNTEAFF	TGTGCCAGCAGCCCCCCGGACGGAAACACTGAAGCTTTCTTT
TRBV27	once	TRBJ1-2	NA	CASSLGQGGRNTF	TGTGCCAGCAGTTTAGGGCAGGGCGGTAGGAACACCTTC
TRBV30	NA	TRBJ2-7	NA	CAWIGTSSYEQYF	TGTGCCTGGATAGGGACTTCCAGCTACGAGCAGTACTTC
TRBV18	NA	TRBJ1-1	NA	CASSLPIRNSMNTEAFF	TGTGCCAGCTCACTGCCCATTCGGAACAGCATGAACACTGAAGCTTTCTTT
TRBV4-1	NA	TRBJ2-5	NA	CASSQDRRGGTSTQYF	TGCGCCAGCAGCCAAGATCGGCGCGGCGGAACATCGACCCAGTACTTC
TRBV19	NA	TRBJ1-1	NA	CASNKGQLNTEAFF	TGTGCCAGTAACAAAGGACAGTTGAACACTGAAGCTTTCTTT
TRBV7-3	NA	TRBJ1-2	TRBD1	CASSRVQGRLANYGYTF	TGTGCCAGCAGTCGGGTACAGGGGCGGTTGGCTAACTATGGCTACACCTTC
TRBV25-1	NA	TRBJ1-6	TRBD1	CASKTGDSPLHF	TGTGCCAGCAAAACAGGGGATTCACCCCTCCACTTT
TRBV6-5	NA	TRBJ2-1	NA	CASRSGFDHEQFF	TGTGCCAGCAGGTCAGGGTTTGACCATGAGCAGTTCTTC
TRBV15	once	TRBJ1-4	NA	CATSGAGDPNEKLFF	TGTGCCACCAGCGGGGCCGGGGATCCTAATGAAAAACTGTTTTTT
TRBV12-5	NA	TRBJ2-7	NA	CASGFQGSSYEQYF	TGTGCTAGTGGTTTTCAGGGTTCCTCCTACGAGCAGTACTTC
TRBV5-1	NA	TRBJ2-5	TRBD1	CASSLTGGVWRETQYF	TGCGCCAGCAGCTTGACAGGGGGCGTCTGGAGAGAGACCCAGTACTTC
TRBV7-3	NA	TRBJ2-3	NA	CASGEGTDTQYF	TGTGCCAGCGGTGAGGGCACAGATACGCAGTATTTT
TRBV9	NA	TRBJ1-1	NA	CASGRNTEAFF	TGTGCCAGTGGTCGGAACACTGAAGCTTTCTTT
TRBV7-6	NA	TRBJ2-3	TRBD1	CASSPQGASTDTQYF	TGTGCCAGCAGCCCACAGGGGGCCAGCACAGATACGCAGTATTTT
TRBV7-6	NA	TRBJ1-4	TRBD1	CASSLGQGGEKLFF	TGTGCCAGCAGCTTGGGACAGGGTGGTGAAAAACTGTTTTTT
TRBV30	NA	TRBJ2-3	NA	CAWSIGSGTDTQYF	TGTGCCTGGAGTATCGGGTCGGGGACAGATACGCAGTATTTT
TRBV18	NA	TRBJ2-1	NA	CASSPIPGSLEQFF	TGTGCCAGCTCACCAATCCCCGGGTCTCTTGAGCAGTTCTTC
TRBV6-6	NA	TRBJ1-2	NA	CASSYSGQSNYGYTF	TGTGCCAGCAGTTACTCTGGACAGTCTAACTATGGCTACACCTTC
TRBV7-9	NA	TRBJ2-3	NA	CASRREDTQYF	TGTGCCAGCAGGAGGGAAGATACGCAGTATTTT
TRBV7-7	once	TRBJ2-5	TRBD2	CASSPGTREAQYF	TGTGCCAGCAGCCCTGGGACTAGAGAAGCCCAGTACTTC
TRBV28	NA	TRBJ1-1	NA	CASSLKKTVPNTEAFF	TGTGCCAGCAGTCTCAAAAAGACAGTCCCGAACACTGAAGCTTTCTTT
TRBV29-1	once	TRBJ2-4	NA	CSVIPDYVGAKNIQYF	TGCAGCGTTATCCCGGACTACGTGGGAGCCAAAAACATTCAGTACTTC
TRBV29-1	NA	TRBJ2-1	TRBD1	CSANRGSNEQFF	TGCAGCGCCAACAGGGGAAGCAATGAGCAGTTCTTC
TRBV5-4	NA	TRBJ1-2	NA	CASSLVGAYGYTF	TGTGCCAGCAGCTTGGTGGGGGCCTATGGCTACACCTTC
TRBV7-2	NA	TRBJ2-1	NA	CASSLIGNEQFF	TGTGCCAGCAGCTTAATAGGCAATGAGCAGTTCTTC
TRBV5-1	NA	TRBJ1-1	NA	CASSLIRGTEAFF	TGCGCCAGCAGCTTGATCAGGGGCACTGAAGCTTTCTTT
TRBV5-8	NA	TRBJ2-5	NA	CASSLLMAQETQYF	TGTGCCAGCAGCTTGTTAATGGCTCAAGAGACCCAGTACTTC
TRBV7-9	NA	TRBJ2-1	NA	CASSHTRDRKSSYNEQFF	TGTGCCAGCAGCCACACCCGGGACCGGAAAAGCTCCTACAATGAGCAGTTCTTC
TRBV6-1	NA	TRBJ2-7	NA	CASNGQIYEQYF	TGTGCCAGCAACGGACAGATCTACGAGCAGTACTTC
TRBV11-1	NA	TRBJ2-7	NA	CASSLKVHEQYF	TGTGCCAGCTCCCTTAAGGTCCACGAGCAGTACTTC
TRBV5-1	NA	TRBJ2-5	TRBD2	CASSFSGGTGETQYF	TGCGCCAGCAGTTTTAGCGGGGGGACAGGAGAGACCCAGTACTTC
TRBV18	NA	TRBJ1-5	NA	CASSLEMGQGTNQPQHF	TGTGCCAGCTCACTCGAGATGGGACAAGGTACCAATCAGCCCCAGCATTTT